This T cell receptor beta chain was obtained from a study of blood T cells in healthy people across ages. Primers used in a second PCR of roughly 7 to 12 cycles were a sample-barcoded 5' primer and a J-beta primer mix. Samples each returned at least 2.5 million CDR3-containing paired-end reads. TCRdb re-called the 5' RACE reads with MiXCR, one entry per CDR3 protein. The sample holds over a million distinct CDR3 sequences; around 39% are singletons and the top ten take 7.9%. The TCR comes from a woman aged 18-29 years in good health. Sequences were obtained from blood.

The DNA for the CDR3 is TGCAGTGCTAGAGGCTTTACAGGGGCGCGCGGCAATCAGCCCCAGCATTTT. It yields the protein CSARGFTGARGNQPQHF. The V call is TRBV20-1, the J call TRBJ1-5; 7 bases agree with TRBD1. Germline trimming cut 1 base from V and 2 bases from J; bases unmatched to any gene: 11. Germline-derived CDR1 and CDR2 are DFQATT and SNEGSKA (reference sequence). The CDR3 sequence is 17 residues long.